This TCR beta chain was obtained from a study of T cell responses to AZD1222 COVID-19 vaccine. Here immunoSEQ multiplex PCR was the method, and the copy in TCRdb shows in-frame clones only, minus some. The table lists 240,000 or so clones, approximately 93% of them singletons, with around 0.57% in the top ten. Overall study results and limits: The reported proportion of spike-specific TCRs targeting unmutated variant regions was nearly half.

Regarding this clone: No antigen is known for it.

The sample here was peripheral blood, taken on day 0 of AZD1222 vaccination. The TCR sequence derives from an adult in good health.

CDR3 sequence (DNA): TGCAGTGCTAGTGGTGGGGAAAAACTGTTTTTT. Translation gives CSASGGEKLFF. V usage is TRBV20-1 and J usage is TRBJ1-4; D is uncertain. Germline CDR1 and CDR2: DFQATT and SNEGSKA (reference sequence). Trimming removed 3 bases at V and 8 bases at J, with 7 bases between. The CDR3 contains 11 residues.